These 2 T cell receptor beta chains share one sample of origin, sequenced in a study of regulatory T cells in long-lasting Graves disease (dated by TCRdb to the early 2020s). The meaning of the sample's time point label: newly diagnosed GD, antithyroid drugs for less than 3 months. RNA was extracted from PBMCs in TRIzol for both TCR sequencing and RNA sequencing. The library came from multiplex PCR. For sequencing, an Illumina HiSeq 4000 was employed. TCR beta libraries were built with iRepertoire HTBI primers and Arm-PCR amplification of CDR3 regions. TCRdb reanalyzed the raw reads on its own, using fastp at Q25 for trimming and MiXCR for clone calling, and kept in-frame beta chains. All rows with the same CDR3 protein become a single entry with the most common DNA and genes. This sample has 680,000 or so distinct CDR3 sequences in its table, and roughly 15% of those were observed once. Around 19% of the sample rests with the top ten.

These data are also associated with another study on T cells in Graves' hyperthyroidism and ophthalmopathy.

The sequences come from peripheral blood mononuclear cells (PBMCs), collected at new diagnosis, from a patient treated with antithyroid drugs. The receptors here all came from a woman aged 25 to 45 with Graves disease. Donor details come from another sample of the same person, matched by shared clones.

With respect to this clonotype: Just one base apart from a much larger clone, this may be a read error. The chain couples TRBV7-9 to TRBJ1-2; D perhaps matches TRBD1 (5 bases). The germline V gene encodes CDR1 SEHNR and CDR2 FQNEAQ (reference sequence). The CDR3 spans 13 residues. The V and J ends lost 0 bases and 8 bases respectively, with 10 bases between them. CDR3 bases: TGTGCCAGCAGCTTAGCAGGGGAAAGGGGCTACACCTTC. Translated, it gives CASSLAGERGYTF.

V usage is TRBV12-5 and J usage is TRBJ2-3; possible D gene TRBD2, 5 bases. The CDR3 loop spans 15 amino acids. Germline V gives CDR1 LGHNT, CDR2 FRNRAP. V gave up 4 bases and J gave up 2 bases, with 13 bases separating them. DNA of the CDR3: TGTGCTAGTGGTTCGGGGAGCTCGTACACAGATACGCAGTATTTT. Its protein product is CASGSGSSYTDTQYF. Drawing the rest from reference TRBV12-5 and TRBJ2-3, the complete variable domain is DARVTQTPRHKVTEMGQEVTMRCQPILGHNTVFWYRQTMMQGLELLAYFRNRAPLDDSGMPKDRFSAEMPDATLATLKIQPSEPRDSAVYFCASGSGSSYTDTQYFGPGTRLTVL.